This TCR beta chain derives from a study of blood T cell repertoires in COVID-19 (dated by TCRdb to 2019 to 2021). Context from the whole study: The collaborator samples originated in the United States, Italy and Spain and spanned the acute and convalescent phases of COVID-19. The prospective study material was composed of cDNA or gDNA derived from T cells, B-cell-depleted T cells, or PBMCs. The dataset comprised deeply sampled blood TCRbeta repertoires from subjects exposed to, actively infected with, or recovered from COVID-19. The repertoires were made available in a free public database intended to serve as a resource for research on the immune response to SARS-CoV-2. Samples came from the ongoing ImmuneRACE study (first 160 participants) plus 1,254 subjects from 6 global collaborators. Nearly every sample came with metadata listing a de-identified subject ID, COVID-19 status, age in years and sex. Where HLA class I and class II types were available, the types were taken from metadata supplied by the sample provider, not from assay-based typing.

Points the paper makes about the study in general: How much clinical and demographic metadata was included differed by source and by participant, and the metadata was provided uncurated.

The table lists this clone with a few counts. This receptor's antigen is unknown. Base quality data are lacking; no much larger clone is found one base away. CDR1 SGDLS and CDR2 YYNGEE were looked up in the germline V gene. The CDR3 covers 16 residues, taking in both the cysteine and the phenylalanine. The sequence is cut down to CDR3 DNA, 48 bases in frame from base 1. Trimming costs V 0 bases and J 2 bases, and their ends lie 11 bases apart. The collaborating institutions used their own protocols to collect whole blood in K2EDTA tubes. For TCRbeta analysis, collaborator samples were shipped as frozen whole blood, as isolated PBMCs, or as DNA extracted from either sample type. TCRbeta CDR3 regions were amplified from genomic DNA by means of the immunoSEQ Assay, a bias-controlled multiplex PCR. On the authors' methods: Nucleated cell counts per sample were estimated from amplification of reference gene primers within the assay. To quantify the absolute abundance of each unique TCRbeta CDR3 rearrangement, sequence reads were collapsed and filtered. For each sample, productive Simpson clonality was calculated by taking the square root of Simpson's diversity index across productive rearrangements. TCRdb provides this immuneACCESS table in a form limited to in-frame rearrangements. Some clones are lacking; in checked studies, under half of them reflect an unresolved V gene, and why the rest are absent is not known. V, J and clone size derive from that table, while D and trimming were established from the DNA sequence. The sample table records roughly 88,000 clones; approximately 80% of these occur just once. Less than 20% of the sample is held by the ten biggest clonotypes.

The rearrangement combines TRBV9 with TRBJ2-2, with a weak D call of TRBD1 (6 bases match). Sequenced sample: peripheral blood. The sequence was obtained from a woman older than 75 with acute or convalescent COVID-19. The CDR3 reads as follows: CASSVVAGANTGELFF. The nucleotide sequence reads TGTGCCAGCAGCGTAGTGGCAGGGGCTAACACCGGGGAGCTGTTTTTT.